Presented here are 10 T cell receptor beta chains from one specimen sequenced in a study of T cell repertoires in cytomegalovirus infection. TCRdb independently ran MiXCR on the reads; one entry per CDR3 protein. Of a few hundred thousand distinct CDR3 sequences in the sample, over 35% were seen once. These receptors' antigens are unknown. The sample was cultured PBMCs, taken from culture after CMV antigen stimulation. These receptors all stem from a human donor in good health (CMV status not recorded). Some clones in this sample may be carry-over from other donors' samples.

This chain uses TRBV7-9 with TRBJ1-2, with D perhaps matching TRBD1 (5 bases). CDR3 length: 13 residues. V lost 4 bases and J lost 7, with 13 bases in between. Germline CDR1 reads SEHNR; CDR2 reads FQNEAQ (reference sequence). In DNA, the CDR3 is TGTGCCAGCAGCTCGTCGGGGGGGGGTGGCTACACCTTC. As protein: CASSSSGGGGYTF.

About this clonotype itself: This may be a read error: a much more frequent sequence differs by one nucleotide. The rearrangement joins TRBV11-1 to TRBJ2-5; D not resolved. Germline lookup yields CDR1 SGHAT and CDR2 FQDESV (reference sequence). V was pared by 2 bases and J by 3 bases, with 4 bases between. The CDR3 runs 12 residues. CDR3 amino acids: CASSLTKETQYF. The CDR3 region has the DNA TGTGCCAGCAGCTTAACCAAAGAGACCCAGTACTTC.

This chain connects TRBV7-2 to TRBJ1-1; D is unclear. The V gene lost 5 bases and the J gene lost 3 bases, with 10 bases spanning the gap. The CDR3 loop spans 13 amino acids. Germline CDR1 is SGHTA and CDR2 is FQGNSA. CDR3 nucleotides: TGTGCCAGCAGCGACAACTACTACACTGAAGCTTTCTTT. Translation: CASSDNYYTEAFF.

This clonotype was seen a few times. The chain couples TRBV7-6 to TRBJ2-1, with 9 bases aligning to TRBD2. J lost 5 bases, V lost 5 bases, and 10 bases had no gene match. This CDR3 is 16 amino acids long. Germline lookup yields CDR1 SGHVS and CDR2 FNYEAQ. The CDR3 sequence is CASSTALAGFNNEQFF. CDR3 in DNA: TGTGCCAGCAGCACCGCGCTAGCGGGATTCAACAATGAGCAGTTCTTC.

The V gene is TRBV7-2, the J gene TRBJ2-2; 11 positions match TRBD2. Germline assignment: CDR1 SGHTA and CDR2 FQGNSA. Trimming cost V 2 bases and J 7 bases; bases outside gene matches: 15. This CDR3 has 19 amino acids. CDR3 protein: CASSLRPPPSGGHGGELFF. The CDR3 DNA reads TGTGCCAGCAGCTTAAGGCCCCCCCCTAGCGGGGGGCACGGCGGGGAGCTGTTTTTT.

The V call is TRBV11-2, the J call TRBJ1-6; 10 nucleotides align to TRBD1. Germline values: CDR1 SGHAT, CDR2 FQNNGV. CDR3 length: 15 amino acids. The J segment lost 10 bases and the V segment lost 5 bases, leaving 8 bases of the junction unmatched. CDR3 sequence (DNA): TGTGCCAGCAGCACCCCCGGGACAGGGGACTCACCCCTCCACTTT. Amino acid sequence: CASSTPGTGDSPLHF.

The V gene is TRBV20-1, the J gene TRBJ2-3; tentatively, D is TRBD1 (5 bases). The germline V gene has CDR1 DFQATT and CDR2 SNEGSKA (reference sequence). CDR3 length: 15 amino acids. Trimming took off 2 bases at V and 3 bases at J, with 15 bases between the two ends. CDR3 coding DNA: TGCAGTGCTAGACCCGGGTCAGGGCGAACAGATACGCAGTATTTT. Protein product: CSARPGSGRTDTQYF.

The chain recombines TRBV11-2 with TRBJ1-3; possibly TRBD1 for D (6 bases). This CDR3 contains 16 residues. Trimming cost V 5 bases and J 6 bases, with 20 bases left between them. Germline assignment: CDR1 SGHAT and CDR2 FQNNGV. CDR3 amino acids: CASSAIKGTILNTIYF. The CDR3 DNA sequence: TGTGCCAGCAGCGCCATTAAAGGGACAATCCTAAACACCATATATTTT.

This clonotype was observed a few times. The J gene is TRBJ2-3, the V gene TRBV28; D remains ambiguous. The V end lost 8 bases, the J end lost 6 bases, and 9 bases lay between the germline ends. The CDR3 has 11 residues. CDR1 and CDR2 from the germline V gene are MDHEN and SYDVKM. CDR3 amino acids: CASCTVDTQYF. The CDR3 nucleotides are TGTGCCAGCTGTACCGTCGATACGCAGTATTTT. Looking up the rest from reference TRBV28 and TRBJ2-3 gives the full variable domain: DVKVTQSSRYLVKRTGEKVFLECVQDMDHENMFWYRQDPGLGLRLIYFSYDVKMKEKGDIPEGYSVSREKKERFSLILESASTNQTSMYLCASCTVDTQYFGPGTRLTVL.

This clonotype was seen more than once but under ten times. The chain has TRBV2 and TRBJ2-1; TRBD2 aligns across 9 bases. Losses at the gene ends were 8 bases for V and 6 bases for J; bases not matched to a gene: 2. Germline lookup yields CDR1 SNHLY and CDR2 FYNNEI. This CDR3 contains 12 residues. Written as DNA, the CDR3 is TGTGCCAGCGGCGGGAGGGCCAATGAGCAGTTCTTC. It translates to CASGGRANEQFF.